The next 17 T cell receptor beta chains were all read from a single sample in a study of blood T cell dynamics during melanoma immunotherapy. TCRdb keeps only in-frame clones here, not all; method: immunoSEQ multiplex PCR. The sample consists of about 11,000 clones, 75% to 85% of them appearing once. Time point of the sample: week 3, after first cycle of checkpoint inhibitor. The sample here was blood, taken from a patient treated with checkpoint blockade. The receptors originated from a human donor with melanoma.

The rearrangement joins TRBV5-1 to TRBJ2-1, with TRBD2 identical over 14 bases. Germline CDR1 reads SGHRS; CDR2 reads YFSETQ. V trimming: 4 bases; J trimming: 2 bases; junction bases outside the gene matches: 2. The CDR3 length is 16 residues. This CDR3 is CASSRTSGGTYNEQFF. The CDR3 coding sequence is TGCGCCAGCAGCCGGACTAGCGGGGGGACCTACAATGAGCAGTTCTTC.

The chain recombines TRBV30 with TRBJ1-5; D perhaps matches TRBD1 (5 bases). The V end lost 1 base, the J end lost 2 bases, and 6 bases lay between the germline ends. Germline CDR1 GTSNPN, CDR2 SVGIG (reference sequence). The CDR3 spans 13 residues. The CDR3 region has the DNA TGTGCCTGGAGTGCGGGGGGCAATCAGCCCCAGCATTTT. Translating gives CAWSAGGNQPQHF.

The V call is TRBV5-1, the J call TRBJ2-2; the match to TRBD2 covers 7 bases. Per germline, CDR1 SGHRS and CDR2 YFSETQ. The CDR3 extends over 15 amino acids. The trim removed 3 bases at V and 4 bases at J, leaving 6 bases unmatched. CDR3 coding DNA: TGCGCCAGCAGCTCACTAGCGATGGGCACCGGGGAGCTGTTTTTT. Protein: CASSSLAMGTGELFF. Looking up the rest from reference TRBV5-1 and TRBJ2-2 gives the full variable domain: KAGVTQTPRYLIKTRGQQVTLSCSPISGHRSVSWYQQTPGQGLQFLFEYFSETQRNKGNFPGRFSGRQFSNSRSEMNVSTLELGDSALYLCASSSLAMGTGELFFGEGSRLTVL.

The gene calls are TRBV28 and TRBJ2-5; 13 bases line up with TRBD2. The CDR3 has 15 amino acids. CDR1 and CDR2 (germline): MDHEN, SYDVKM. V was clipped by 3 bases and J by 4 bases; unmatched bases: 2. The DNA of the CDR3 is TGTGCCAGCAGTTTCCGACTAGCGGGAGGAGAGACCCAGTACTTC. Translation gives CASSFRLAGGETQYF. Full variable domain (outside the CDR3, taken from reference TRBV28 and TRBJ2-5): DVKVTQSSRYLVKRTGEKVFLECVQDMDHENMFWYRQDPGLGLRLIYFSYDVKMKEKGDIPEGYSVSREKKERFSLILESASTNQTSMYLCASSFRLAGGETQYFGPGTRLLVL.

The CDR3 DNA follows: TGCAGCGTGAGGGGGAGAACTAATGAAAAACTGTTTTTT. This gives the protein CSVRGRTNEKLFF. The chain uses TRBV29-1 and TRBJ1-4; a weak D match, TRBD1 (6 bases). The germline V and J ends were trimmed by 6 bases and 1 base, with 9 bases remaining between them. Germline lookup yields CDR1 SQVTM and CDR2 ANQGSEA. The CDR3 consists of 13 residues.

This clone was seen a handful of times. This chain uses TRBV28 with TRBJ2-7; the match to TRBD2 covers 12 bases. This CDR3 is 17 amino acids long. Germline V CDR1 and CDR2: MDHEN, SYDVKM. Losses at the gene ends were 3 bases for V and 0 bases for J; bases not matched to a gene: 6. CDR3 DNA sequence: TGTGCCAGCAGTTTTACTAGCGGGAGGCGAAGCTCCTACGAGCAGTACTTC. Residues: CASSFTSGRRSSYEQYF.

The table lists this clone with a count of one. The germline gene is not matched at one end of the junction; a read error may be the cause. The CDR3 sequence: CASSQELAGGPHEQYF. CDR3 DNA: TGCGCCAGCAGCCAAGAATTAGCGGGAGGGCCGCACGAGCAGTACTTC. The chain recombines TRBV5-5 with TRBJ2-7, with TRBD2 matching 11 bases. Germline lookup yields CDR1 SGHKS and CDR2 YYEKEE (reference sequence). There are 16 residues in the CDR3.

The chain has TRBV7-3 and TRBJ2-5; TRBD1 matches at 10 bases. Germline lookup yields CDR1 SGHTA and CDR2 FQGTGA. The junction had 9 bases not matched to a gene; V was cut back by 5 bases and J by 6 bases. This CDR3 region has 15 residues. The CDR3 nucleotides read TGTGCCAGCAGCCTTTCAACGGGACAGGGGCAGACCCAGTACTTC. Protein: CASSLSTGQGQTQYF.

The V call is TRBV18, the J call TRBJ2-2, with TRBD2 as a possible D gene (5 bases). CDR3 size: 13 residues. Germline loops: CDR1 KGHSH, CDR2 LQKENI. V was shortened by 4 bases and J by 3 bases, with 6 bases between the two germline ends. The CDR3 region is CASSLRDTGELFF. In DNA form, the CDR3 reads TGTGCCAGCTCACTGCGGGACACCGGGGAGCTGTTTTTT.

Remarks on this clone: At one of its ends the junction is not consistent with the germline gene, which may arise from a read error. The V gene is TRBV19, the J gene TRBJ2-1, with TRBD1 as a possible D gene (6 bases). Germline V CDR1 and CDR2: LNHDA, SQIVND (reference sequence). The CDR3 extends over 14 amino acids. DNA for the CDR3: TGTGCCAGTAGTATGGGGGCCTCCCACAATGAGCAGTTCTTC. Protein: CASSMGASHNEQFF.

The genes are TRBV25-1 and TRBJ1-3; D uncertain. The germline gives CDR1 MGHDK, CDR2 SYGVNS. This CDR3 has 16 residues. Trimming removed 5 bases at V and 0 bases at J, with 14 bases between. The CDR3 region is CASSTTYFGSGNTIYF. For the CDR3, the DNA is TGTGCCAGCAGTACAACTTACTTCGGCTCTGGAAACACCATATATTTT.

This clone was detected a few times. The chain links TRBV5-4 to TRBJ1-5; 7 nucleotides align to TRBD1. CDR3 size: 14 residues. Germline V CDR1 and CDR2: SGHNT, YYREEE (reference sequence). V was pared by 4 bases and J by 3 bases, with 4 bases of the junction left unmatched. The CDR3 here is CASSQQGSNQPQHF. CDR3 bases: TGTGCCAGCAGCCAACAGGGGTCCAATCAGCCCCAGCATTTT.

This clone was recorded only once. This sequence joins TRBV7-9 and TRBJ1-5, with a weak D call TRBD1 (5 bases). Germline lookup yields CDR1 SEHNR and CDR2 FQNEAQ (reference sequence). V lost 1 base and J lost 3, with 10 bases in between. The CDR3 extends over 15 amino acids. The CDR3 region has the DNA TGTGCCAGCAGCTTAGAGGGCAGGGTCAATCAGCCCCAGCATTTT. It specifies CASSLEGRVNQPQHF.

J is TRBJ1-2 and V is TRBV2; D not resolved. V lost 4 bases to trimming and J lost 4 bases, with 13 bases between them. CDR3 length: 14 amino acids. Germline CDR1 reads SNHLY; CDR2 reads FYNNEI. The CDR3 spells CASSGLPQTYGYTF. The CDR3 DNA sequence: TGTGCCAGCAGTGGCCTCCCGCAGACCTATGGCTACACCTTC.

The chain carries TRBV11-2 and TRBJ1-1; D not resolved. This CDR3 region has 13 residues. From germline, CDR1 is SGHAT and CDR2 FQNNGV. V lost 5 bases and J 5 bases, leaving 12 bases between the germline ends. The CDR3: CASSLEFGTEAFF. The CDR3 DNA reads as TGTGCCAGCAGCCTGGAGTTCGGGACTGAAGCTTTCTTT. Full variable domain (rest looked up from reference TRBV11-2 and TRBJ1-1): EAGVAQSPRYKIIEKRQSVAFWCNPISGHATLYWYQQILGQGPKLLIQFQNNGVVDDSQLPKDRFSAERLKGVDSTLKIQPAKLEDSAVYLCASSLEFGTEAFFGQGTRLTVV.

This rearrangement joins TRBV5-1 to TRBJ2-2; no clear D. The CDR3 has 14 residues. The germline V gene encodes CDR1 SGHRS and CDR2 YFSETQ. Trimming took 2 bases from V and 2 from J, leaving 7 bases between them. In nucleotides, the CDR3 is TGCGCCAGCAGCTTACGGCCCAACACCGGGGAGCTGTTTTTT. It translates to CASSLRPNTGELFF.

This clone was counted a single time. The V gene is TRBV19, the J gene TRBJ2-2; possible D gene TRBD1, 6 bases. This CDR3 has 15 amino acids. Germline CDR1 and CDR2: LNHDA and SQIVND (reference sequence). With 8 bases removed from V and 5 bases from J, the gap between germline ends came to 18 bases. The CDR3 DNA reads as TGTGCCAGTCAACGACAGCTAAGGGGGACCGGGGAGCTGTTTTTT. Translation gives CASQRQLRGTGELFF.